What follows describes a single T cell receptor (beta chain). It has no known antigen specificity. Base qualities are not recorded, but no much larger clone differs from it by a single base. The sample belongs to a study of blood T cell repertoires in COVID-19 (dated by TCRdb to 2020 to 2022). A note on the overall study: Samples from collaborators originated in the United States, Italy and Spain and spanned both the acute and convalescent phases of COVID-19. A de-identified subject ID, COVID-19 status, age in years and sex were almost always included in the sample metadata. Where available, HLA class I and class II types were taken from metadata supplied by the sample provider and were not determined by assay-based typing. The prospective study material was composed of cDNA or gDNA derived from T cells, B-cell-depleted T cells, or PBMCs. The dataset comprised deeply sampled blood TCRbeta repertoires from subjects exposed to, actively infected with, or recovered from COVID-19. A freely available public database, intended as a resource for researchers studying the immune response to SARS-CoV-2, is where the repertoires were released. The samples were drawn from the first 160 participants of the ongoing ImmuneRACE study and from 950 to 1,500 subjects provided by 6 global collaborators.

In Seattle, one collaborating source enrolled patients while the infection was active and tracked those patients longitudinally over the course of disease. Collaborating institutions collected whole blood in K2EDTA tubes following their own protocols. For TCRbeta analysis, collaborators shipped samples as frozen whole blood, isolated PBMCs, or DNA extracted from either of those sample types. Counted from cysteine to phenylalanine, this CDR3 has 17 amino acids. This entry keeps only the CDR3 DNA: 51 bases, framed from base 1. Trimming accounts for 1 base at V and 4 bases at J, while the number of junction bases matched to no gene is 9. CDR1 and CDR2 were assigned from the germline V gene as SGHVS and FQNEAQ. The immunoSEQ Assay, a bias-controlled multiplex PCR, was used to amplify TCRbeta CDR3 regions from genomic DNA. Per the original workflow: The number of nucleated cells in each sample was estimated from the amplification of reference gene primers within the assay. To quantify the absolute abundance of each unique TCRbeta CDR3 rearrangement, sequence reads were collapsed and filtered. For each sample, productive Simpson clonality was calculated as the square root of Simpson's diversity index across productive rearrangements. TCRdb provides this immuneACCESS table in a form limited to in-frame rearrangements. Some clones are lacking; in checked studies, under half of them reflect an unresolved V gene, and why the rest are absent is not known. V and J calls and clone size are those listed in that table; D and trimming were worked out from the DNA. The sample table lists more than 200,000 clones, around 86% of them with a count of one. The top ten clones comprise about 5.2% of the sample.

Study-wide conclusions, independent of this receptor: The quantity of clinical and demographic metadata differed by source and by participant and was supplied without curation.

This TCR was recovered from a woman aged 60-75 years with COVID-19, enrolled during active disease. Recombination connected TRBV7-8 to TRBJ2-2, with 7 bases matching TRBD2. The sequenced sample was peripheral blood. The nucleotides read TGTGCCAGCAGCTTAGGGGCGAGGGCGGGAGCCACCGGGGAGCTGTTTTTT. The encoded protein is CASSLGARAGATGELFF.